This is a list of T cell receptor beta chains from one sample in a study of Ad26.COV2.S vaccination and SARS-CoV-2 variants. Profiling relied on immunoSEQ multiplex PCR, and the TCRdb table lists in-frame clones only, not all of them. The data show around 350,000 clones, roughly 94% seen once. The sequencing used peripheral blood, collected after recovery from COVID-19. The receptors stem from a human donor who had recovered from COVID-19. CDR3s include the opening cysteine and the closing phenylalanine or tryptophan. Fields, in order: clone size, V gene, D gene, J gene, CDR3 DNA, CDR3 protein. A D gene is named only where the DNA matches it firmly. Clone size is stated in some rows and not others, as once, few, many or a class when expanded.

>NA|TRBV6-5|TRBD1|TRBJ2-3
TGTGCCAGCAGTTACCCGACAGGGGGAACAGATACGCAGTATTTT
CASSYPTGGTDTQYF
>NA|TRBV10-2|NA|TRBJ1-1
TGCGCCAGCAGGTTGAACACTGAAGCTTTCTTT
CASRLNTEAFF
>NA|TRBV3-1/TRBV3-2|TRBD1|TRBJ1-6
TGTGCCAGCAGCTTAGGACAGGGTAATTCACCCCTCCACTTT
CASSLGQGNSPLHF
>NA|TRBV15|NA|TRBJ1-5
TGTGCCACCAGCCCCGAAACCGGACGGCACAATCAGCCCCAGCATTTT
CATSPETGRHNQPQHF
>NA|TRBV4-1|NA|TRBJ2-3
TGCGCCAGCAGCCAAGCAGGCGGAGGGGCGTCAGATACGCAGTATTTT
CASSQAGGGASDTQYF
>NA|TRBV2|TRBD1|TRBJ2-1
TGTGCCAGCAGCCGAGGTCTGGCAGGGGGCAATGAGCAGTTCTTC
CASSRGLAGGNEQFF
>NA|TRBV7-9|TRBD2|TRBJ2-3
TGTGCCAGCAGCTTAGGGGTTAGCGGGGCCACTGATACGCAGTATTTT
CASSLGVSGATDTQYF
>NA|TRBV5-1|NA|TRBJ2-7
TGCGCCAGCAGCTTCGGGCTAGCCTTAGACGAGCAGTACTTC
CASSFGLALDEQYF
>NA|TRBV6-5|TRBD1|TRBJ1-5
TGTGCCAGCAGTACGCGACAGGGTATGAGGCAGCCCCAGCATTTT
CASSTRQGMRQPQHF
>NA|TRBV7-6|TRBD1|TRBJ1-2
TGTGCCAGCAGCTTAGGGGGGACAGGGGCTAACTATGGCTACACCTTC
CASSLGGTGANYGYTF
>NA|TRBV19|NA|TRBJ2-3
TGTGCCAGTAGTATTCTCGGTATTAGCACAGATACGCAGTATTTT
CASSILGISTDTQYF
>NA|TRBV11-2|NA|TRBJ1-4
TGTGCCAGCAGCTTCTCGGTCTTTGTGGAGTCCACCGAAAAACTGTTTTTT
CASSFSVFVESTEKLFF
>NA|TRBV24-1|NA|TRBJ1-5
TGTGCCACCAGTGACCTGTATAGCAATCAGCCCCAGCATTTT
CATSDLYSNQPQHF
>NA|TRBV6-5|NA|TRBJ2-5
TGTGCCGGAGCGCCGAGACTAGGGGAGACCCAGTACTTC
CAGAPRLGETQYF
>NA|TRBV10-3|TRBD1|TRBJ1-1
TGTGCCATCAGTGAGTCATTAGGGGGCGGCGGGGACACTGAAGCTTTCTTT
CAISESLGGGGDTEAFF
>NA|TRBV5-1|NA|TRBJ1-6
TGCGCCAGCAGCCCTAGGAGGCCCGCGGACTCCTATAATTCACCCCTCCACTTT
CASSPRRPADSYNSPLHF
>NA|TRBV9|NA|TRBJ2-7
TGTGCCAGCAGCGTAGGTGGCCCCTACGAGCAGTACTTC
CASSVGGPYEQYF
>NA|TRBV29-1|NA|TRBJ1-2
TGCAGCGTTGCCCCTGGAGGGGTGGACTATGGCTACACCTTC
CSVAPGGVDYGYTF
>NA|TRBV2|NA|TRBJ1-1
TGTGCCAGCAGTGAAGCGAGGGGGACTGAAGCTTTCTTT
CASSEARGTEAFF
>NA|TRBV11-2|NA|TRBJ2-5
TGTGCCAGCAGCTTAGATCCAGCTATCCAAGAGACCCAGTACTTC
CASSLDPAIQETQYF
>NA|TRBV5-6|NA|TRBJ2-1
TGTGCCAGCAGCTTGCCGACTCGAAGCTCCTACAATGAGCAGTTCTTC
CASSLPTRSSYNEQFF
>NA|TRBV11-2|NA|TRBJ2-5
TGTGCCAGCAGCTTACCCGAGACCCAGTACTTC
CASSLPETQYF
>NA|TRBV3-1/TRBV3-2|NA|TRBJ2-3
TGTGCCAGCAGCCAAGTTGATACGCAGTATTTT
CASSQVDTQYF
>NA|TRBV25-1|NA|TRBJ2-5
TGTGCCAGCAGTGGGCGGGGCCTAGGGCAAGAGACCCAGTACTTC
CASSGRGLGQETQYF
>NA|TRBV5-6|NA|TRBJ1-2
TGTGCCAGCAGCTCCCTAAATCCCGGCGACTATGGCTACACCTTC
CASSSLNPGDYGYTF
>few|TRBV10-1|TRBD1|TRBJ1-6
TGCGCCAGCAGCACGACAGGGAATTCACCCCTCCACTTT
CASSTTGNSPLHF
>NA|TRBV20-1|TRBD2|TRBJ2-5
TGCAGTGCTTGTGCTGTAGCGGGGGGGCCGGAGACCCAGTACTTC
CSACAVAGGPETQYF
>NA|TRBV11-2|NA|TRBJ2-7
TGTGCCAGCAGCTTAGCCGGGGTCCAAACATTCTACGAGCAGTACTTC
CASSLAGVQTFYEQYF
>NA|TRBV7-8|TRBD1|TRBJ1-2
TGTGCCAGCAGTCGTGACAGGGATGACTATGGCTACACCTTC
CASSRDRDDYGYTF
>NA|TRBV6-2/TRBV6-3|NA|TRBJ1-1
TGTGCCAGCAGTCATTCCAGGGGTAGGAACACTGAAGCTTTCTTT
CASSHSRGRNTEAFF
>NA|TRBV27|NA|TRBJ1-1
TGTGCCAGCATTCAAACAGGGAAAGCTTTCTTT
CASIQTGKAFF
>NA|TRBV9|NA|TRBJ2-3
TGTGCCAGCAGCAACGATGTGTCGCAGTATTTT
CASSNDVSQYF
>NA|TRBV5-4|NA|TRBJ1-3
TGTGCCAGCAGCCCTTCGCCGGGACTTACTGGAAACACCATATATTTT
CASSPSPGLTGNTIYF
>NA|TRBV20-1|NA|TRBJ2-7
TGCAGTGCTAGTCAGGCGGTCTCCTACGAGCAGTACTTC
CSASQAVSYEQYF
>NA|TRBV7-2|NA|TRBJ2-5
TGTGCCAGCAGCTTAGTCGTAGGGGTGGAGGAGACCCAGTACTTC
CASSLVVGVEETQYF
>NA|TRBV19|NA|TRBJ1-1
TGTGCCAGTACCCAGCCCGGGGACACTGAAGCTTTCTTT
CASTQPGDTEAFF
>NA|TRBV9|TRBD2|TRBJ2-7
TGTGCCAGCAGCGTAGGTAGCGGGAGCTACGAGCAGTACTTC
CASSVGSGSYEQYF
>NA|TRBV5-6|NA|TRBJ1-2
TGTGCCAGCATCCCCATCAGGTCCCCTAACTATGGCTACACCTTC
CASIPIRSPNYGYTF
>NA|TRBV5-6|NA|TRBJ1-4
TGTGCCAGCAGCTCACAAACCGGGGGGACTAATGAAAAACTGTTTTTT
CASSSQTGGTNEKLFF
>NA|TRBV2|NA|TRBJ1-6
TGTGCCAGCAGTAGAGCAGCTAATTCACCCCTCCACTTT
CASSRAANSPLHF
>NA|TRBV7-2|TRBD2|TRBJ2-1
TGTGCCAGCAGCTTAACGGGGGGGCCCTACAATGAGCAGTTCTTC
CASSLTGGPYNEQFF
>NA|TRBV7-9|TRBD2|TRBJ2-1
TGTGCCAGCAGCCCACGGCGGACTAGCGGGGGCAATGAGCAGTTCTTC
CASSPRRTSGGNEQFF
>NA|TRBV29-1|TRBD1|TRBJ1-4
TGCAGCGTTGAATTATACCGGGACAGGAGTAATGAAAAACTGTTTTTT
CSVELYRDRSNEKLFF
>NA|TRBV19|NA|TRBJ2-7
TGTGCCAGTAGTTCGGTAGCAGCAAGCTCCTACGAGCAGTACTTC
CASSSVAASSYEQYF
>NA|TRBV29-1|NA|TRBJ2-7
TGCAGCGTTGAAGTAGTACAGGGACCCTCCTACGAGCAGTACTTC
CSVEVVQGPSYEQYF
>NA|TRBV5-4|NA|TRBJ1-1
TGTGCCAGCAGCTTGGATCGGGGCCTAAACACTGAAGCTTTCTTT
CASSLDRGLNTEAFF
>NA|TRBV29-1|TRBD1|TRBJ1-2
TGCAGCGTCGACCGGGACAGCGATAACTATGGCTACACCTTC
CSVDRDSDNYGYTF
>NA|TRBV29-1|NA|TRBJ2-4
TGCAGCGTTCGTCTAGCCAAAAACATTCAGTACTTC
CSVRLAKNIQYF
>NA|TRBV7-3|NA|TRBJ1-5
TGTGCCAGCAGCCTCTGGAGCAATCAGCCCCAGCATTTT
CASSLWSNQPQHF
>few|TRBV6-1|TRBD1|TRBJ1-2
TGTGCCAGCAGTGAAGGTTGGAGGGGGCGGTTTAACTATGGCTACACCTTC
CASSEGWRGRFNYGYTF
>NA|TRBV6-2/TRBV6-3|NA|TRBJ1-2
TGTGCCAGCAGTTCTACCACAGGGCCCACTTCTAACTATGGCTACACCTTC
CASSSTTGPTSNYGYTF